This T cell receptor (beta chain) was found in a study of Ad26.COV2.S vaccination and SARS-CoV-2 variants. The treatment denotes: about 20 received Ad26.COV2.S at low or high dose, single or two shots; several received placebo; per-sample allocation not given. The study sampled participants on day 63 after the first vaccine or placebo injection. Ad26 vector vaccine expressed Wuhan-strain SARS-CoV-2 spike. Study-level points and caveats: The study found similar non-spike TCR breadth in vaccine and placebo recipients.

The germline V gene encodes CDR1 PRHDT and CDR2 FYEKMQ (reference sequence). CDR3 length: 17 residues. Trimming took 5 bases from V and 2 from J; bases not matched to a gene: 5. A word on this clone: As yet, its antigen is unknown.

Clones were read by immunoSEQ multiplex PCR, and TCRdb kept only the in-frame ones, dropping some. The sample includes 510,000 or so clones, around nine tenths of them seen just once. The chain joins TRBV13 to TRBJ2-1; TRBD2 matches at 14 bases. Source: peripheral blood, taken in a trial of Ad26.COV2.S vaccine versus placebo. This clonotype was obtained from a person between 18 and 60 years old who received the Ad26.COV2.S COVID-19 vaccine or a placebo. CDR3: CASSIRTSGRTYNEQFF. CDR3 coding DNA: TGTGCCAGCAGCATCCGGACTAGCGGGAGGACCTACAATGAGCAGTTCTTC.